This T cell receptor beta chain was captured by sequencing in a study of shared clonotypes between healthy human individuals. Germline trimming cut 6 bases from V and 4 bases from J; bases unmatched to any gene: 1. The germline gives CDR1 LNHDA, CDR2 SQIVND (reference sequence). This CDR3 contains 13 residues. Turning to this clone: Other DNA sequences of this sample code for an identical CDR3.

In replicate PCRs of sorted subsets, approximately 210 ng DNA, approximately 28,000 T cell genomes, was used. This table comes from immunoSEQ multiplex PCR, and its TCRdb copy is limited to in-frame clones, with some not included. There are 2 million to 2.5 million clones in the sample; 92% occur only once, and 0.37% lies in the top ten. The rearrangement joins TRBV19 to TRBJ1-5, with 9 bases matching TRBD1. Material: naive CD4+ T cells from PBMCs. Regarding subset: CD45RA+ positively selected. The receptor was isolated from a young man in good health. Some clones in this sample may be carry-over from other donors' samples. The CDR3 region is CASSGTGNQPQHF. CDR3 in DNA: TGTGCCAGTAGCGGGACAGGGAATCAGCCCCAGCATTTT.